Described below is a single TCR beta chain sequence and its context. Its antigen is not known. The sample originates from a study of blood T cells in healthy people across ages. General study results and limits: Naive T cell percentage showed a strong correlation with the diversity of TCR beta. Changes seen in expanded clonotypes were possibly confounded by donor CMV status left unknown.

Combining a sample-barcoded 5' primer with a J-beta primer mix, a second PCR ran for roughly 7 to 12 cycles. TCRdb independently ran MiXCR on the 5' RACE reads; one entry per CDR3 protein. Seen here are 780,000 or so distinct CDR3 sequences, about 61% observed once, and the top ten hold 20% to 30%. The material sequenced was blood. This clonotype was sampled from a man aged 35 to 55 in good health.

CDR3: CASSLRHRTTGVYGYTF. The CDR3 DNA is TGTGCCAGCAGTTTACGGCACCGCACGACAGGGGTATATGGCTACACCTTC. V usage is TRBV12-3 or TRBV12-4 and J usage is TRBJ1-2; 8 nucleotides agree with TRBD1. The CDR3 has 17 amino acids. Trimming removed 2 bases from V and 5 bases from J; junction bases left unmatched: 13.